Listed here are 20 T cell receptor beta chains from one sample, sequenced in a study of regulatory T cells in long-lasting Graves disease. Arm-PCR with iRepertoire HTBI primers amplified the CDR3 regions for these TCR beta libraries. TCRdb independently ran MiXCR on the multiplex PCR reads; one entry per CDR3 protein. The sample shows around 450,000 distinct CDR3 sequences, roughly 15% of them seen only once. The time point: newly diagnosed GD, antithyroid drugs for less than 3 months. TCR sequences were obtained from RNA taken from PBMCs. These data were also reused for a study on T cells in Graves' hyperthyroidism and ophthalmopathy.

Sequencing was performed on peripheral blood mononuclear cells (PBMCs), taken at new diagnosis, from a patient treated with antithyroid drugs. Every receptor here comes from a man aged 40-49 years with Graves disease.

CDR3 sequence: CASSSGTRENQPQHF. CDR3 nucleotides: TGTGCCAGCAGCTCCGGGACCAGGGAGAATCAGCCCCAGCATTTT. The V gene is TRBV11-2, the J gene TRBJ1-5, with D perhaps TRBD1 (5 bases). Germline V gene lookup returns CDR1 SGHAT and CDR2 FQNNGV. The CDR3 is 15 amino acids. Between the trimmed V and J ends, which lost 4 bases and 4 bases, there was a span of 14 bases.

This clonotype has at least ten counts. The chain couples TRBV30 to TRBJ2-7; D may match TRBD1 or TRBD2 (5 bases each). This CDR3 comprises 12 residues. Trimming stripped 3 bases from V and 2 bases from J, with 8 bases between. Germline V lookup: CDR1 GTSNPN, CDR2 SVGIG (reference sequence). CDR3 bases: TGTGCCTGGAGGGTGGGGGCCTACGAGCAGTACTTC. Encoded protein: CAWRVGAYEQYF. Complete variable domain (other parts from reference TRBV30 and TRBJ2-7): SQTIHQWPATLVQPVGSPLSLECTVEGTSNPNLYWYRQAAGRGLQLLFYSVGIGQISSEVPQNLSASRPQDRQFILSSKKLLLSDSGFYLCAWRVGAYEQYFGPGTRLTVT.

Only a few counts were recorded for this clonotype. The rearrangement uses TRBV28 and TRBJ1-6; D is unresolved. V gave up 6 bases and J gave up 9 bases, with 9 bases separating them. Germline CDR1 MDHEN, CDR2 SYDVKM. The CDR3 spans 12 residues. The CDR3 DNA follows: TGTGCCAGCAGCCTCATCGGTTCACCCCTCCACTTT. Its protein is CASSLIGSPLHF.

This clonotype has ten or more counts. This chain uses TRBV7-9 with TRBJ2-1; D unclear. Trimming removed 1 base from V and 5 bases from J, with 12 bases in between. CDR3 length: 15 residues. Germline V lookup: CDR1 SEHNR, CDR2 FQNEAQ (reference sequence). In DNA, the CDR3 is TGTGCCAGCAGCTTAGAACCCCGGGTAGACAATGAGCAGTTCTTC. This sequence encodes CASSLEPRVDNEQFF.

This clonotype has only a few counts. The V gene is TRBV29-1, the J gene TRBJ2-2; TRBD2 is a possible D gene (7 bases). The germline CDR1 and CDR2 sequences are SQVTM and ANQGSEA. This CDR3 is 16 amino acids long. V dropped 4 bases and J dropped 2 bases, with 17 bases sitting between them. The CDR3 sequence: CSVGTPWGGNTGELFF. CDR3 DNA sequence: TGCAGCGTTGGTACTCCCTGGGGGGGCAACACCGGGGAGCTGTTTTTT.

This clonotype has at least ten counts. The chain employs TRBV11-2 and TRBJ1-2, with D maybe TRBD1 (5 bases). This CDR3 is built from 14 residues. The germline V gene encodes CDR1 SGHAT and CDR2 FQNNGV. V lost 6 bases and J lost 2, with 13 bases in between. DNA for the CDR3: TGTGCCAGCAGTCTTGGGGGACGGAACTATGGCTACACCTTC. Translated, it gives CASSLGGRNYGYTF.

This clonotype showed up many times. The chain has TRBV20-1 and TRBJ2-7; D is tentatively TRBD1 or TRBD2 (5 bases each). The CDR3 is 14 amino acids. The V gene lost 3 bases and the J gene lost 0 bases, with 12 bases spanning the gap. The V gene's germline CDR1 is DFQATT and CDR2 SNEGSKA (reference sequence). The chain's CDR3 is CSARTGTVSYEQYF. The CDR3 nucleotides are TGCAGTGCTAGGACCGGGACCGTCTCCTACGAGCAGTACTTC.

In its sample, this clonotype was seen many times. This chain uses TRBV28 with TRBJ2-3, with D tentatively TRBD1 (5 bases). CDR3 size: 13 residues. The V gene's germline CDR1 is MDHEN and CDR2 SYDVKM. The V and J ends lost 8 bases and 2 bases respectively, with 11 bases between them. The CDR3 loop reads CASCGHLTDTQYF. Here the CDR3 DNA reads TGTGCCAGCTGCGGACACCTCACAGATACGCAGTATTTT.

This clonotype appeared many times. The rearrangement links TRBV18 to TRBJ2-3, with D uncertain. The ends were cut back, 3 bases at V and 0 bases at J, with 10 bases in the middle. CDR3 length equals 15 residues. CDR1 is KGHSH, CDR2 LQKENI, per germline. The CDR3 DNA reads TGTGCCAGCTCACCCGGGCACGATAGCACAGATACGCAGTATTTT. It translates to CASSPGHDSTDTQYF.

This clonotype came up many times. J is TRBJ1-6 and V is TRBV2; 9 bases are a match to TRBD1. Trimming removed 5 bases from V and 10 bases from J; junction bases left unmatched: 6. Germline lookup yields CDR1 SNHLY and CDR2 FYNNEI. The CDR3 is made up of 14 amino acids. The CDR3 bases are TGTGCCAGCAGTACAGGGGGCAATGGATCACCCCTCCACTTT. Protein: CASSTGGNGSPLHF. Based on the CDR3 plus reference TRBV2 and TRBJ1-6, the full variable domain is EPEVTQTPSHQVTQMGQEVILRCVPISNHLYFYWYRQILGQKVEFLVSFYNNEISEKSEIFDDQFSVERPDGSNFTLKIRSTKLEDSAMYFCASSTGGNGSPLHFGNGTRLTVT.

This clonotype was found many times. The gene calls are TRBV2 and TRBJ2-1, with a tentative D call TRBD1 (6 bases). The CDR3 is made up of 13 amino acids. Trimming pared 7 bases from V and 2 bases from J, leaving 9 bases between. Germline V CDR1 and CDR2: SNHLY, FYNNEI. The CDR3 loop reads CASIQGTYNEQFF. CDR3 in DNA: TGTGCCAGCATTCAGGGGACCTACAATGAGCAGTTCTTC.

As to this clonotype: A much larger clone is a single base away; this may be a read error. The chain has TRBV2 and TRBJ2-7; 10 positions match TRBD2. Germline-derived CDR1 and CDR2 are SNHLY and FYNNEI. CDR3 size: 15 residues. The V segment lost 6 bases and the J segment 7 bases; nucleotides outside the gene matches: 12. CDR3 loop: CASRPSGGSYNEQYF. Here the CDR3 DNA reads TGTGCCAGCAGACCTAGCGGGGGCTCCTACAATGAGCAGTACTTC.

This clonotype was counted a few times. This sequence may be a read error, since a much larger clone differs from it by one base. No conserved phenylalanine or tryptophan is present at the end of the CDR3, so a read error is the likely explanation. The V and J genes are TRBV5-1 and TRBJ2-7; 10 bases map to TRBD1. This CDR3 has 13 amino acids. J lost 7 bases, V lost 3 bases, and 4 bases had no gene match. Germline-derived CDR1 and CDR2 are SGHRS and YFSETQ. The CDR3 bases are TGCGCCAGCAGCTGGGGGACAGGGGATGAGCAGTACTCC. This gives the protein CASSWGTGDEQYS.

The J gene is TRBJ1-4, the V gene TRBV7-9, with TRBD1 as a possible D gene (6 bases). Trimming shortened V by 2 bases and J by 8 bases, and 18 bases separated the two germline ends. Germline lookup yields CDR1 SEHNR and CDR2 FQNEAQ (reference sequence). The CDR3 spans 16 residues. The CDR3: CASSLRVGGAGEKLFF. The CDR3, as DNA: TGTGCCAGCAGCTTACGAGTTGGGGGGGCAGGAGAAAAACTGTTTTTT.

This clonotype showed up many times. The rearrangement links TRBV7-8 to TRBJ2-3; D possibly corresponds to TRBD1 (5 bases). V lost 1 base and J 4 bases, leaving 12 bases between the germline ends. CDR1 is SGHVS and CDR2 is FQNEAQ in the germline V gene. The CDR3 covers 15 residues. The CDR3: CASSLGQSSADTQYF. In DNA form, the CDR3 reads TGTGCCAGCAGCTTAGGACAGAGTTCAGCAGATACGCAGTATTTT.

Ten or more counts support this clonotype. The chain combines TRBV5-1 with TRBJ1-3, with D possibly being TRBD1 (5 bases). The CDR3 runs to 14 residues. The ends were cut back, 0 bases at V and 1 base at J, with 5 bases in the middle. Germline CDR1 SGHRS, CDR2 YFSETQ. The CDR3 DNA follows: TGCGCCAGCAGCTTGGGACAGTCTGGAAACACCATATATTTT. It specifies CASSLGQSGNTIYF.

This clonotype turned up a few times. One end of the junction varies from germline; a read error may be responsible. The chain carries TRBV19 and TRBJ2-1; D possibly corresponds to TRBD2 (5 bases). This CDR3 region has 12 residues. CDR1 LNHDA and CDR2 SQIVND come from the germline V gene (reference sequence). The CDR3 nucleotides read TGTGCCAGCAGTATAGGAGCGGCAGAGCAGTTCTTC. Encoded protein: CASSIGAAEQFF.

This clonotype was seen repeatedly, ten times or more. The chain couples TRBV6-1 to TRBJ2-7; 9 bases line up with TRBD2. The germline V gene has CDR1 MNHNS and CDR2 SASEGT. Losses at the gene ends were 8 bases for V and 2 bases for J; bases not matched to a gene: 7. There are 14 residues in the CDR3. The CDR3 sequence: CASRPAGGPYEQYF. For the CDR3, the DNA is TGTGCCAGCCGGCCGGCGGGAGGGCCCTACGAGCAGTACTTC.

The chain has TRBV3-1 and TRBJ2-2; TRBD1 might be the D (5 bases). Germline V lookup: CDR1 LGHDT, CDR2 YNNKEL (reference sequence). The CDR3 extends over 17 amino acids. V was shortened by 0 bases and J by 0 bases, with 11 bases between the two germline ends. The CDR3 DNA follows: TGTGCCAGCAGCCAAGATAGGACATCGGCGAACACCGGGGAGCTGTTTTTT. Protein sequence: CASSQDRTSANTGELFF.

This clonotype was counted many times. The chain joins TRBV4-1 to TRBJ2-2; 9 bases are shared with TRBD1. CDR1 and CDR2 from the germline V gene are MGHRA and YSYEKL. With 4 bases clipped from V and 3 bases from J, the junction kept 0 bases outside the gene matches. The CDR3 consists of 14 residues. CDR3 residues: CASSRQGDTGELFF. In DNA, the CDR3 is TGCGCCAGCAGCCGACAGGGGGACACCGGGGAGCTGTTTTTT.